Listed here are 13 T cell receptor beta chains from one sample, sequenced in a study of T cell changes during pregnancy in multiple sclerosis. Repertoires were generated with immunoSEQ multiplex PCR, while TCRdb's copy carries only in-frame clones and drops some. The sample contains around 96,000 clones, approximately 94% of which appear only once. The input for sequencing was peripheral blood, taken in the third trimester of pregnancy. These TCRs come from a female donor with multiple sclerosis, enrolled in a pregnancy study.

The chain recombines TRBV27 with TRBJ1-5; 7 bases are shared with TRBD1. CDR3 length: 14 amino acids. V gave up 5 bases and J gave up 2 bases; unmatched junction bases: 3. Germline lookup yields CDR1 MNHEY and CDR2 SMNVEV (reference sequence). In DNA form, the CDR3 reads TGTGCCAGCAGTCTAGGGGGCGGCAATCAGCCCCAGCATTTT. Its protein is CASSLGGGNQPQHF.

J is TRBJ1-1 and V is TRBV7-2, with TRBD1 as a possible D gene (5 bases). Per germline, CDR1 SGHTA and CDR2 FQGNSA. This CDR3 region has 15 residues. Trimming cost V 5 bases and J 1 base, with 14 bases left between them. The CDR3 protein is CASSTQQATNTEAFF. Here the CDR3 DNA reads TGTGCCAGCAGCACCCAACAGGCCACGAACACTGAAGCTTTCTTT. Complete variable domain (other parts from reference TRBV7-2 and TRBJ1-1): GAGVSQSPSNKVTEKGKDVELRCDPISGHTALYWYRQSLGQGLEFLIYFQGNSAPDKSGLPSDRFSAERTGGSVSTLTIQRTQQEDSAVYLCASSTQQATNTEAFFGQGTRLTVV.

V gene TRBV5-1 combines with J gene TRBJ2-5, with 12 bases lining up with TRBD1. The V gene end was trimmed by 3 bases and the J gene end by 4 bases; junction bases not matched to a gene: 7. The CDR3 extends over 16 amino acids. Germline loops: CDR1 SGHRS, CDR2 YFSETQ. The CDR3 loop is CASSSSGTGGVETQYF. DNA of the CDR3: TGCGCCAGCAGCTCCTCCGGGACAGGGGGCGTAGAGACCCAGTACTTC.

This chain joins TRBV5-1 and TRBJ2-5, with a tentative D call TRBD1 (5 bases). Per germline, CDR1 SGHRS and CDR2 YFSETQ. V lost 0 bases, J lost 2 bases, and 11 bases lay in between. This CDR3 is 15 amino acids long. CDR3 in DNA: TGCGCCAGCAGCTTGGAGAGTTCAGGGCAAGAGACCCAGTACTTC. As protein: CASSLESSGQETQYF.

The chain recombines TRBV4-1 with TRBJ2-7; TRBD2 matches 13 bases. From germline, CDR1 is MGHRA and CDR2 YSYEKL. V lost 4 bases to trimming and J lost 5 bases; unmatched junction nucleotides: 11. There are 17 residues in the CDR3. The DNA of the CDR3 is TGCGCCAGCAGCCCCGGACTAGCGGGGGCCTTGATCAACGAGCAGTACTTC. This encodes CASSPGLAGALINEQYF.

This clone has just one count. The chain recombines TRBV19 with TRBJ1-2; D ambiguous. V dropped 7 bases and J dropped 8 bases, with 20 bases sitting between them. In germline, CDR1 is LNHDA, CDR2 SQIVND (reference sequence). The CDR3 length is 14 residues. The CDR3 coding sequence is TGTGCCAGTAAAATCGAGGGCAGCATGGGGGGCTACACCTTC. Amino acid sequence: CASKIEGSMGGYTF.

The CDR3 DNA follows: TGTGCCAGCAGCTTAAGCGGGACGAGCGAGCAGTACTTC. Protein product: CASSLSGTSEQYF. The chain carries TRBV7-2 and TRBJ2-7; TRBD2 matches at 7 bases. The V and J ends lost 2 bases and 6 bases, in that order; junction bases with no gene match: 4. CDR3 size: 13 residues. Germline V CDR1 and CDR2: SGHTA, FQGNSA.

This chain connects TRBV4-3 to TRBJ2-2; tentative D call: TRBD1 (6 bases). Germline V gene lookup returns CDR1 LGHNA and CDR2 YSLEER. Trimming pared 0 bases from V and 5 bases from J, leaving 16 bases between. CDR3 length: 17 residues. The CDR3, as DNA: TGCGCCAGCAGCCAAGATTTCTGGGACACAGGGACCGGGGAGCTGTTTTTT. As protein: CASSQDFWDTGTGELFF.

This chain connects TRBV4-2 to TRBJ1-2; D is perhaps TRBD1 (5 bases). With 0 bases removed from V and 10 bases from J, the gap between germline ends came to 18 bases. The CDR3 is 15 amino acids. Germline V gene data show CDR1 as LGHNA and CDR2 as YNFKEQ. The CDR3 sequence is CASSQDRGGGGDYTF. In DNA, the CDR3 is TGTGCCAGCAGCCAAGATCGTGGGGGTGGGGGGGACTACACCTTC.

V is TRBV2 and J is TRBJ1-5, with D perhaps TRBD1 (5 bases). CDR1 is SNHLY, CDR2 FYNNEI, per germline. Between the trimmed V and J ends, which lost 6 bases and 0 bases, there was a span of 15 bases. The CDR3 is 16 residues long. The CDR3: CASREPPGGSNQPQHF. The CDR3 DNA reads TGTGCCAGCAGGGAACCCCCCGGGGGTAGCAATCAGCCCCAGCATTTT.

The rearrangement joins TRBV6-1 to TRBJ1-4; TRBD1 matches 9 bases. In germline, CDR1 is MNHNS, CDR2 SASEGT. With 6 bases clipped from V and 0 bases from J, the junction kept 2 bases outside the gene matches. The CDR3 consists of 15 residues. In nucleotides, the CDR3 is TGTGCCAGCAGGGACAGGGGAGCAACTAATGAAAAACTGTTTTTT. Residues: CASRDRGATNEKLFF.

The chain is built from TRBV11-1 and TRBJ2-7; 11 nucleotides line up with TRBD1. CDR1 is SGHAT, CDR2 FQDESV, per germline (reference sequence). V trimming: 8 bases; J trimming: 4 bases; junction bases outside the gene matches: 4. CDR3 length: 13 amino acids. CDR3 in DNA: TGTGCCAGCCGGACAGGGGGCGGTTACGAGCAGTACTTC. Its translation: CASRTGGGYEQYF.

V is TRBV7-9 and J is TRBJ2-1, with TRBD2 as a possible D gene (6 bases). Looked up from germline, CDR1 is SEHNR and CDR2 is FQNEAQ (reference sequence). V lost 4 bases, J lost 9 bases, and 13 bases lay in between. The CDR3 runs 13 residues. The CDR3 sequence is CASSSDPRGEQFF. In DNA, the CDR3 is TGTGCCAGCAGCTCTGACCCGCGGGGTGAGCAGTTCTTC.